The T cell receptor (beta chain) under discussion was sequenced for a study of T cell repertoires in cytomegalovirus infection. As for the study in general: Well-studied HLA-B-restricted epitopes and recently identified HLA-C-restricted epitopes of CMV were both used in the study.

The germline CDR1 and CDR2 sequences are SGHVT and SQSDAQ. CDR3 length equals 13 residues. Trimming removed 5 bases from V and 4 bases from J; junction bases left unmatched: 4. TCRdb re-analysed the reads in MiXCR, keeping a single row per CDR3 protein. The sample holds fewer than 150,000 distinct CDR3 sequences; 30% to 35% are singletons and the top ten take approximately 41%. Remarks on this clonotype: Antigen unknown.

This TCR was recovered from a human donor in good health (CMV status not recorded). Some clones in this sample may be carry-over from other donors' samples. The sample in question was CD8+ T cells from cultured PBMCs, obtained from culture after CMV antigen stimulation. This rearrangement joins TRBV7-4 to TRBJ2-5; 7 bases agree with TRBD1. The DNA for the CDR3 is TGTGCCAGCAGCGAATGGACAGGAGAGACCCAGTACTTC. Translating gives CASSEWTGETQYF.